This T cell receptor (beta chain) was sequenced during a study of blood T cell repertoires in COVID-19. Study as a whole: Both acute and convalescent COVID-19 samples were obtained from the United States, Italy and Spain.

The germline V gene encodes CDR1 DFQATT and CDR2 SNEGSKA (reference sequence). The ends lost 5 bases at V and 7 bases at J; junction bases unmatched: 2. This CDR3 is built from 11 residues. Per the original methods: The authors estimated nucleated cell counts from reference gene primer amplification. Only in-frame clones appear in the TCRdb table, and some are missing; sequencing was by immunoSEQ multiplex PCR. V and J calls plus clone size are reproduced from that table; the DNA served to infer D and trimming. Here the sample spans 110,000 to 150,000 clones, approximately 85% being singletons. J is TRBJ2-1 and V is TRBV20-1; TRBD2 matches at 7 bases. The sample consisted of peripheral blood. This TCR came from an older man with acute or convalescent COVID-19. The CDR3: CSAPRGNEQFF. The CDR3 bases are TGCAGTGCTCCGCGGGGGAATGAGCAGTTCTTC.